This is a list of T cell receptor beta chains from one sample in a study of blood T cell repertoires in COVID-19. Libraries were prepared by immunoSEQ multiplex PCR; TCRdb keeps only in-frame clonotypes and omits some of them. The sample contains 250,000 or so clones, about 80% of which appear only once. Sample: peripheral blood. These receptors came from a woman of 80 years or more with acute or convalescent COVID-19. Both conserved end residues are trimmed from each CDR3. Fields, in order: CDR3 length, V gene, J gene, CDR3 protein.

cdr3_length: 15; v_call: TRBV15; j_call: TRBJ2-1; cdr3_aa: ATSTSRKAGRGYEQF
cdr3_length: 11; v_call: TRBV5-1; j_call: TRBJ2-5; cdr3_aa: ASSPTGWETQY
cdr3_length: 10; v_call: TRBV6-6; j_call: TRBJ2-4; cdr3_aa: ASSGQGNIQY
cdr3_length: 12; v_call: TRBV7-2; j_call: TRBJ1-5; cdr3_aa: ASSSLGFNQPQH
cdr3_length: 17; v_call: TRBV5-6; j_call: TRBJ2-1; cdr3_aa: ASSLPMRLAGEVYNEQF
cdr3_length: 13; v_call: TRBV5-6; j_call: TRBJ2-1; cdr3_aa: ASSLGQVTYNEQF
cdr3_length: 11; v_call: TRBV3-1/TRBV3-2; j_call: TRBJ1-2; cdr3_aa: ASSLLMGGGYT
cdr3_length: 13; v_call: TRBV19; j_call: TRBJ1-2; cdr3_aa: ASSIGGTTNYGYT
cdr3_length: 13; v_call: TRBV19; j_call: TRBJ2-4; cdr3_aa: ASSTRGLGGYIQY
cdr3_length: 14; v_call: TRBV9; j_call: TRBJ2-1; cdr3_aa: ASSVGLAGGYNEQF
cdr3_length: 12; v_call: TRBV3-1/TRBV3-2; j_call: TRBJ2-7; cdr3_aa: ASSQVASSYEQY
cdr3_length: 13; v_call: TRBV21-1; j_call: TRBJ2-5; cdr3_aa: ASSTRRDTQETQY
cdr3_length: 11; v_call: TRBV10-3; j_call: TRBJ2-7; cdr3_aa: AIGTGGPYEQY
cdr3_length: 14; v_call: TRBV5-1; j_call: TRBJ2-3; cdr3_aa: ASSFRIAGGPDTQY
cdr3_length: 15; v_call: TRBV6-1; j_call: TRBJ1-5; cdr3_aa: ASSVQGGAFLHQPQH
cdr3_length: 13; v_call: TRBV10-3; j_call: TRBJ2-7; cdr3_aa: AISKTSGGPIEQY
cdr3_length: 12; v_call: TRBV6-1; j_call: TRBJ2-7; cdr3_aa: ASSEEDSLYEQY
cdr3_length: 11; v_call: TRBV19; j_call: TRBJ2-1; cdr3_aa: ASSPTRLNEQF
cdr3_length: 10; v_call: TRBV6-2/TRBV6-3; j_call: TRBJ2-7; cdr3_aa: ASSFSSYEQY
cdr3_length: 11; v_call: TRBV29-1; j_call: TRBJ2-1; cdr3_aa: SVEAGGYNEQF
cdr3_length: 15; v_call: TRBV6-1; j_call: TRBJ2-7; cdr3_aa: ASSEGWRDRGRDEQY
cdr3_length: 12; v_call: TRBV6-5; j_call: TRBJ2-3; cdr3_aa: ASSSLLATDTQY
cdr3_length: 13; v_call: TRBV6-2/TRBV6-3; j_call: TRBJ2-3; cdr3_aa: ASSYDAGSTDTQY
cdr3_length: 12; v_call: TRBV25-1; j_call: TRBJ1-6; cdr3_aa: ASSELGGLSPLH
cdr3_length: 12; v_call: TRBV5-1; j_call: TRBJ2-7; cdr3_aa: ASSLEGARGEQY
cdr3_length: 13; v_call: TRBV4-1; j_call: TRBJ2-7; cdr3_aa: ASSQGQGKTYEQY
cdr3_length: 12; v_call: TRBV19; j_call: TRBJ1-5; cdr3_aa: ASSIVALNQPQH
cdr3_length: 13; v_call: TRBV2; j_call: TRBJ1-4; cdr3_aa: ASSEARTGNEKLF
cdr3_length: 12; v_call: TRBV19; j_call: TRBJ2-7; cdr3_aa: ASSPLLSSYEQY
cdr3_length: 11; v_call: TRBV6-6; j_call: TRBJ1-1; cdr3_aa: ASIKGGNTEAF
cdr3_length: 16; v_call: TRBV7-2; j_call: TRBJ2-3; cdr3_aa: ASSLRTSGGSFTDTQY
cdr3_length: 14; v_call: TRBV11-2; j_call: TRBJ1-3; cdr3_aa: ASSSPGTGPGNTIY
cdr3_length: 14; v_call: TRBV4-1; j_call: TRBJ1-2; cdr3_aa: ASSQSGTGLIYGYT